These 10 T cell receptor beta chains share one sample of origin, sequenced in a study of B cell selection in AIRE deficiency. Here immunoSEQ multiplex PCR was the method, and the copy in TCRdb shows in-frame clones only, minus some. Among about 24,000 clones listed, around 96% were seen once. CD4+CD127+ cells were sorted as the conventional CD4 T cells. What was sequenced was CD4+CD127+ conventional T cells sorted from PBMCs. Receptors were obtained from a human donor in good health.

The rearrangement joins TRBV9 to TRBJ1-6; TRBD1 aligns across 7 bases. Trimming removed 0 bases from V and 10 bases from J; junction bases left unmatched: 7. Germline lookup yields CDR1 SGDLS and CDR2 YYNGEE. This CDR3 spans 15 amino acids. This chain's CDR3 is CASSVDTGAGSPLHF. CDR3 nucleotide sequence: TGTGCCAGCAGCGTAGATACAGGGGCTGGATCACCCCTCCACTTT.

The chain uses TRBV7-9 and TRBJ2-5, with D possibly called TRBD1 or TRBD2 (5 bases each). The V and J ends lost 5 bases and 1 base respectively, with 11 bases between them. Germline V gene lookup returns CDR1 SEHNR and CDR2 FQNEAQ (reference sequence). The length of the CDR3 is 14 residues. CDR3 sequence (DNA): TGTGCCAGCAGCCGGGGCCGAACCCAAGAGACCCAGTACTTC. Encoded protein: CASSRGRTQETQYF. Drawing the rest from reference TRBV7-9 and TRBJ2-5, the complete variable domain is DTGVSQNPRHKITKRGQNVTFRCDPISEHNRLYWYRQTLGQGPEFLTYFQNEAQLEKSRLLSDRFSAERPKGSFSTLEIQRTEQGDSAMYLCASSRGRTQETQYFGPGTRLLVL.

The chain is built from TRBV5-6 and TRBJ2-3; 7 nucleotides match TRBD1. Germline CDR1 reads SGHDT; CDR2 reads YYEEEE. CDR3 length equals 16 residues. V was pared by 0 bases and J by 3 bases, with 7 bases of the junction left unmatched. The DNA for the CDR3 is TGTGCCAGCAGCTTGGTGGGCAGGGGGTCTACAGATACGCAGTATTTT. Protein product: CASSLVGRGSTDTQYF.

This rearrangement joins TRBV10-3 to TRBJ2-7; no definite D call. The CDR3 has 14 residues. The V gene lost 2 bases and the J gene lost 6 bases, with 14 bases spanning the gap. The germline V gene encodes CDR1 ENHRY and CDR2 SYGVKD. The CDR3: CAISEGLVNSEQYF. DNA of the CDR3: TGTGCCATCAGTGAGGGTCTAGTGAACAGCGAGCAGTACTTC.

The gene calls are TRBV28 and TRBJ1-5, with D possibly TRBD1 on 5 matching bases. Germline V CDR1 and CDR2: MDHEN, SYDVKM. This CDR3 comprises 17 residues. The ends were cut back, 0 bases at V and 1 base at J, with 13 bases in the middle. This CDR3 is CASSLWPRGTSNQPQHF. The CDR3 nucleotides are TGTGCCAGCAGTTTATGGCCGAGGGGAACCAGCAATCAGCCCCAGCATTTT.

The CDR3 loop reads CAWSVRSWEQYF. CDR3 nucleotides: TGTGCCTGGAGTGTACGTTCGTGGGAGCAGTACTTC. The rearrangement joins TRBV30 to TRBJ2-7; D call uncertain. Germline V gene sequence: CDR1 GTSNPN, CDR2 SVGIG (reference sequence). There are 12 residues in the CDR3. The V gene lost 0 bases and the J gene lost 7 bases, with 10 bases spanning the gap.

V gene TRBV29-1 combines with J gene TRBJ1-1; D is undetermined. The germline V and J ends were trimmed by 6 bases and 1 base, with 12 bases remaining between them. The CDR3 consists of 13 residues. Looked up from germline, CDR1 is SQVTM and CDR2 is ANQGSEA. CDR3 DNA: TGCAGCGTCTGGGCCTGGGGGAACACTGAAGCTTTCTTT. The encoded protein is CSVWAWGNTEAFF.

The chain joins TRBV10-1 to TRBJ2-7, with 11 bases lining up with TRBD1. V dropped 8 bases and J dropped 10; count of bases not matched to a gene: 10. Germline CDR1 WNHNN, CDR2 SYGVQD (reference sequence). This CDR3 is 13 amino acids long. The CDR3 bases are TGCGCCAGCGGGGGACAGGGGGATACGGGACAGTACTTC. Amino acid sequence: CASGGQGDTGQYF.

In this sample, this clone turned up once. This sequence joins TRBV5-1 and TRBJ1-1; D remains ambiguous. Germline CDR1 is SGHRS and CDR2 is YFSETQ. The CDR3 contains 15 residues. V lost 0 bases and J 1 base, leaving 10 bases between the germline ends. The CDR3 DNA is TGCGCCAGCAGCTTGGTGGGGTTTCCGAACACTGAAGCTTTCTTT. This codes for CASSLVGFPNTEAFF.

The chain links TRBV18 to TRBJ1-5; D not certain. CDR3 size: 16 residues. The germline V and J ends were trimmed by 2 bases and 0 bases, with 11 bases remaining between them. Germline V gene lookup returns CDR1 KGHSH and CDR2 LQKENI. The CDR3 DNA sequence: TGTGCCAGCTCACCATTGGGCAAGGATAGCAATCAGCCCCAGCATTTT. It codes for CASSPLGKDSNQPQHF. The whole variable domain, filled in from reference TRBV18 and TRBJ1-5, reads NAGVMQNPRHLVRRRGQEARLRCSPMKGHSHVYWYRQLPEEGLKFMVYLQKENIIDESGMPKERFSAEFPKEGPSILRIQQVVRGDSAAYFCASSPLGKDSNQPQHFGDGTRLSIL.